This TCR beta chain was found in a study of blood T cell repertoires in COVID-19. Study details: Samples taken during acute and convalescent COVID-19 were collected in the United States, Italy and Spain.

As for this clone: At the DNA level, this CDR3 is encoded by other sequences in the same sample as well.

V was cut by 1 base and J by 4 bases, with 8 bases left in between. CDR3 size: 13 residues. Germline V gene data show CDR1 as SEHNR and CDR2 as FQNEAQ (reference sequence). Authors' methods: Researchers report that nucleated cell counts were estimated from reference gene primer amplification. The table came from immunoSEQ multiplex PCR; TCRdb's copy has only in-frame clones and leaves some out. Clonal size and the V and J genes are those of that table, whereas D and trimming came from the DNA. The sample consists of fewer than 150,000 clones, under 90% of them appearing once. The TCR was taken from a human donor in a cohort sampled during active COVID-19. What was sequenced was peripheral blood. This chain uses TRBV7-9 with TRBJ2-7; possible D gene TRBD2, 6 bases. CDR3 in amino acids: CASSLVGTYEQYF. CDR3 bases: TGTGCCAGCAGCTTAGTGGGGACTTACGAGCAGTACTTC.